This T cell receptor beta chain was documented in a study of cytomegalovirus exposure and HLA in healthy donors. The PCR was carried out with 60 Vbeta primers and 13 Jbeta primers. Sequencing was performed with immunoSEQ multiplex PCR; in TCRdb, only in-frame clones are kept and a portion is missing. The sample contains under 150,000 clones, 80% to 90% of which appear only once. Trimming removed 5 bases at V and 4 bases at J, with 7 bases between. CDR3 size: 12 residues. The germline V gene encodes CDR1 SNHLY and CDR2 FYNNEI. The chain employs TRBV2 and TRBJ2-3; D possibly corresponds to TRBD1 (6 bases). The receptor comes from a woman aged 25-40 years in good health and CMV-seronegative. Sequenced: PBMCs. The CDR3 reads CASSQGPDTQYF. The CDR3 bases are TGTGCCAGCAGTCAGGGGCCAGATACGCAGTATTTT. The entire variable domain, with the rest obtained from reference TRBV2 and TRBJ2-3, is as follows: EPEVTQTPSHQVTQMGQEVILRCVPISNHLYFYWYRQILGQKVEFLVSFYNNEISEKSEIFDDQFSVERPDGSNFTLKIRSTKLEDSAMYFCASSQGPDTQYFGPGTRLTVL.